This T cell receptor (beta chain) was sequenced during a study of metastatic and nonmetastatic thyroid tumors. On the study more broadly: Across peripheral blood and tumor or nodule tissue samples taken from malignant and benign thyroid patients, the repertoires were compared with one another. Study observations and caveats: The study reportedly found significantly higher TCR beta diversity in malignant thyroid tumors than benign nodules, in blood and tumor.

Germline V gene data show CDR1 as DFQATT and CDR2 as SNEGSKA (reference sequence). V was clipped by 3 bases and J by 9 bases; unmatched bases: 6. This CDR3 region has 14 residues. TCRdb used MiXCR to call clones anew from the PCR reads. There are under 35,000 clones in the sample; approximately 19% occur only once, and less than 25% lies in the top ten. In this sample, this clone turned up once. The antigen remains unidentified. All patients were treatment-naive before thyroid surgery. This rearrangement joins TRBV20-1 to TRBJ1-6; 9 bases agree with TRBD1. The origin of this receptor is a female donor with papillary thyroid cancer or a benign thyroid nodule (not recorded which). Some clones in this sample may be carry-over from other donors' samples. Specimen: blood. The CDR3 here is CSASATGQGSPLHF. CDR3 sequence (DNA): TGCAGTGCTAGTGCGACGGGACAGGGTTCACCCCTCCACTTT.